These T cell receptor beta chains were read from a single sample in a study of T cells in Graves' hyperthyroidism and ophthalmopathy. MiXCR was run by TCRdb on the multiplex PCR reads, yielding one entry per CDR3 protein. Of hundreds of thousands of distinct CDR3 sequences in the sample, roughly 15% were seen once. The sequenced sample was blood. All receptors come from a woman aged 60-70 years with Graves' ophthalmopathy. The conserved cysteine and the conserved F or W are not part of the CDR3 here.

TRBJ2-6,TRBV5-1,ASSAGGGGANVLT
TRBJ2-5,TRBV7-3,ASSPSGPETQY
TRBJ1-5,TRBV28,AISEDHQPQH
TRBJ1-1,TRBV5-1,ASSLEGGSTEAF
TRBJ2-1,TRBV28,ASSPSQTGLLGF
TRBJ1-4,TRBV7-2,ASSLMKGQSEKLF
TRBJ2-7,TRBV13,ASSLGSRGTGTYEQY
TRBJ2-3,TRBV9,ASSSPAGTSTDTQY
TRBJ2-2,TRBV12-3/TRBV12-4,ASRRARANTGELF
TRBJ1-5,TRBV7-8,ASSLGYATQPQH
TRBJ2-1,TRBV7-6,ASSLVGGGTYNEQF
TRBJ2-1,TRBV27,ASRPLALFRERRYNEQF
TRBJ2-7,TRBV6-1,ASSAGTYEQY
TRBJ2-7,TRBV5-1,ASSSLDFSYEQY
TRBJ2-3,TRBV9,ASSEGTSGTDTQY
TRBJ2-1,TRBV5-1,ASGSVWEFNNEQF
TRBJ2-7,TRBV20-1,SGASGEFPYEQY